This TCR beta chain was found in a study of graft-versus-host responses after intestinal transplantation. The wider study: Every recipient had anti-thymocyte globulin induction and approximately 3 years of tacrolimus plus steroids. Study outcomes and limitations: GvH clones were found in recipient marrow; some appeared first in ileum or blood.

A note on this clone: What it binds is unknown.

Libraries were prepared by immunoSEQ multiplex PCR; TCRdb keeps only in-frame clonotypes and omits some of them. Of over 65,000 clones listed, about nine tenths are singletons. Sequenced material: PBMCs, taken 98 days after intestinal transplantation. The sequence was obtained from a human patient who received an intestinal transplant, so some T cells may come from the graft donor.

The CDR3 here is CASSLKSGGLYNEQFF. In nucleotides, the CDR3 is TGTGCCAGCAGCCTGAAATCGGGTGGACTCTACAATGAGCAGTTCTTC. This chain links TRBV5-4 with TRBJ2-1, with D possibly being TRBD2 (5 bases). CDR3 length: 16 amino acids. V lost 4 bases and J 3 bases, leaving 17 bases between the germline ends. Per the germline V gene, CDR1 is SGHNT and CDR2 is YYREEE (reference sequence).